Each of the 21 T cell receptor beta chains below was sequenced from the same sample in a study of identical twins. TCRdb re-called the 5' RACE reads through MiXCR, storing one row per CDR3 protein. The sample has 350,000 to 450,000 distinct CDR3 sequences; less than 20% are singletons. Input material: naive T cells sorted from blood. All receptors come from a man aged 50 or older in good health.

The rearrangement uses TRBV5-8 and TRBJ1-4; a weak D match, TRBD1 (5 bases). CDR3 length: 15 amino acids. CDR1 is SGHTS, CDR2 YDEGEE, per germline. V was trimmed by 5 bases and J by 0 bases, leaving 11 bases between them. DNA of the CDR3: TGTGCCAGCAGTCTCGGACAAGCAACTAATGAAAAACTGTTTTTT. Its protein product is CASSLGQATNEKLFF.

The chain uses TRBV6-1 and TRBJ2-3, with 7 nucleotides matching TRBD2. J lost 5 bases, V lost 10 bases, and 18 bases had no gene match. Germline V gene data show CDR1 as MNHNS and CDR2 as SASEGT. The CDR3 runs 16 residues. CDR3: CATLKTGREIVDTQYF. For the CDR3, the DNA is TGTGCCACCCTCAAGACGGGGAGGGAGATCGTAGATACGCAGTATTTT.

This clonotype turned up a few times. This chain's CDR3 is CASSAAGQPQHF. For the CDR3, the DNA is TGTGCCAGCAGCGCCGCTGGTCAGCCCCAGCATTTT. The genes are TRBV12-3 or TRBV12-4 and TRBJ1-5; no clear D gene. V was clipped by 6 bases and J by 6 bases, with 9 bases between them. The CDR3 extends over 12 amino acids.

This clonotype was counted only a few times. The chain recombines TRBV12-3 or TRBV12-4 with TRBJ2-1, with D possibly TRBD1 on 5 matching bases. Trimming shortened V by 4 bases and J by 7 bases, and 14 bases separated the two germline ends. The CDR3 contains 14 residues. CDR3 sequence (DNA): TGTGCCAGCAGTTCCAGGACACTGGGGAATGAGCAGTTCTTC. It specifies CASSSRTLGNEQFF.

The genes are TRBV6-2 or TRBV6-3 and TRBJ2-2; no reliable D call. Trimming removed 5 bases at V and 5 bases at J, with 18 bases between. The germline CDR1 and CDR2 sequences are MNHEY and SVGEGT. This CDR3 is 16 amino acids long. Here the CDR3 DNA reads TGTGCCAGCAGTGACATCCTCCGGGCAGCTACCGGGGAGCTGTTTTTT. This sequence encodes CASSDILRAATGELFF.

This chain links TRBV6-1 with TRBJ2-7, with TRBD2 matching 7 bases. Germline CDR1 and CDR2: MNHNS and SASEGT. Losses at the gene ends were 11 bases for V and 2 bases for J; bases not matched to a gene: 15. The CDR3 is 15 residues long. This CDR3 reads CARSGHGAGTYEQYF. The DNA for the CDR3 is TGTGCCCGTTCCGGCCATGGAGCGGGAACCTACGAGCAGTACTTC.

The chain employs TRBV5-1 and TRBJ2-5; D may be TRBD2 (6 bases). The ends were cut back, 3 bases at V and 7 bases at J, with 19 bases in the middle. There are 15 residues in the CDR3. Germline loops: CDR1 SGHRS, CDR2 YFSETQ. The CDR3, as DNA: TGCGCCAGCAGCTACCGGACCGGGACTTACGGGACCCAGTACTTC. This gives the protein CASSYRTGTYGTQYF. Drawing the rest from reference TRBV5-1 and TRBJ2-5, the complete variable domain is KAGVTQTPRYLIKTRGQQVTLSCSPISGHRSVSWYQQTPGQGLQFLFEYFSETQRNKGNFPGRFSGRQFSNSRSEMNVSTLELGDSALYLCASSYRTGTYGTQYFGPGTRLLVL.

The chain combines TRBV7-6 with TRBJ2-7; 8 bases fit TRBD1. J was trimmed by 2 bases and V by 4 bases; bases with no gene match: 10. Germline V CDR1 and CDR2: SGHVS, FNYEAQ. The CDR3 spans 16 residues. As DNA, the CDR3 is TGTGCCAGCAGCTCCAGGACAGGGCGATTCCCCTACGAGCAGTACTTC. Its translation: CASSSRTGRFPYEQYF.

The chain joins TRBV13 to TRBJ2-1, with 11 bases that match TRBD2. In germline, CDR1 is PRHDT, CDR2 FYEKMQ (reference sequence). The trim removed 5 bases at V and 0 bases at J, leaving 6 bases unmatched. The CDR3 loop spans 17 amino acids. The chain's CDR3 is CASSQLLAGVSYNEQFF. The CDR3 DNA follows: TGTGCCAGCAGCCAGTTACTAGCGGGGGTCTCCTACAATGAGCAGTTCTTC.

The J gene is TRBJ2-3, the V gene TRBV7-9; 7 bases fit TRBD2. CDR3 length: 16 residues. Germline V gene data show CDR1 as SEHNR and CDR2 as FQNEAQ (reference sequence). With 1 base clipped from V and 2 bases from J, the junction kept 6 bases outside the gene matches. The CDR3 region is CASSLGPSGVTDTQYF. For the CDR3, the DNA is TGTGCCAGCAGCTTAGGGCCTAGCGGAGTCACAGATACGCAGTATTTT.

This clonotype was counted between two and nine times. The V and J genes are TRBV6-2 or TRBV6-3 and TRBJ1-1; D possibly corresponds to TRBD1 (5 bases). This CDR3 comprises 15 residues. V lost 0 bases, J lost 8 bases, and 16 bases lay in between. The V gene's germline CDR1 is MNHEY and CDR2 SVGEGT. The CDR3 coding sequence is TGTGCCAGCAGTTACTCGACAGCCCACCGGTTGGAAGCTTTCTTT. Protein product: CASSYSTAHRLEAFF.

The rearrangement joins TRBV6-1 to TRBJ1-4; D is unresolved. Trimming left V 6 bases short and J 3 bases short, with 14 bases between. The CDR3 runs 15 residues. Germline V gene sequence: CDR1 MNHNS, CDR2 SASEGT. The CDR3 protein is CASRGSSLSNEKLFF. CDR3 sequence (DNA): TGTGCCAGCAGGGGCAGCAGTCTCTCTAATGAAAAACTGTTTTTT.

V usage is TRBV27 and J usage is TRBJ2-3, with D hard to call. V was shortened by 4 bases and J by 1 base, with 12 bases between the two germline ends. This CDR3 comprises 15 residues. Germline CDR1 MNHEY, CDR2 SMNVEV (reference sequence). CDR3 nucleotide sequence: TGTGCCAGCAGTTCCTCCGCTGGCGGCACAGATACGCAGTATTTT. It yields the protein CASSSSAGGTDTQYF.

For the CDR3, the DNA is TGTGCCAGCAGCTTAGCGGGAGGGGTAGGGTACTTCTATGGCTACACCTTC. Protein sequence: CASSLAGGVGYFYGYTF. J is TRBJ1-2 and V is TRBV7-8; tentative D call: TRBD1 (5 bases). V was clipped by 0 bases and J by 4 bases, with 18 bases between them. CDR1 and CDR2 (germline): SGHVS, FQNEAQ. The CDR3 is 17 amino acids.

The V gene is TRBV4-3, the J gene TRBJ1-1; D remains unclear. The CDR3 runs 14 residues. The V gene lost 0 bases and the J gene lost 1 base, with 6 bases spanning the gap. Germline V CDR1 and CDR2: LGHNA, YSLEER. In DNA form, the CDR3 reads TGCGCCAGCAGCCAAGAGGAACGGAACACTGAAGCTTTCTTT. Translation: CASSQEERNTEAFF.

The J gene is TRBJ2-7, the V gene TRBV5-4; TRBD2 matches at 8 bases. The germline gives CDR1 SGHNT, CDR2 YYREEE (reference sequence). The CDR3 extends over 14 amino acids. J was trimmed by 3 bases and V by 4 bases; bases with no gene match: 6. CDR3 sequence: CASSVGLVDYEQYF. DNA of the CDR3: TGTGCCAGCAGCGTGGGACTAGTAGACTACGAGCAGTACTTC.

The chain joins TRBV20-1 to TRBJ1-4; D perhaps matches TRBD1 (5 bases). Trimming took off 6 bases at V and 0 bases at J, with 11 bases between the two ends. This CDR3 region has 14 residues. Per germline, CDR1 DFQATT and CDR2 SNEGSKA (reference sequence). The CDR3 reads CSAQGGATNEKLFF. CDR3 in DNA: TGCAGTGCCCAGGGAGGTGCAACTAATGAAAAACTGTTTTTT.

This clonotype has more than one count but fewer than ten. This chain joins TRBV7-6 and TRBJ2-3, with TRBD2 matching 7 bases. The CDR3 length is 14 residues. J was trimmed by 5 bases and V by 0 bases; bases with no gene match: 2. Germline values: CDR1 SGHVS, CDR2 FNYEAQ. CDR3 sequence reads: CASSLAAGVDTQYF. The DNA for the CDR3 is TGTGCCAGCAGCTTAGCGGCGGGAGTAGATACGCAGTATTTT.

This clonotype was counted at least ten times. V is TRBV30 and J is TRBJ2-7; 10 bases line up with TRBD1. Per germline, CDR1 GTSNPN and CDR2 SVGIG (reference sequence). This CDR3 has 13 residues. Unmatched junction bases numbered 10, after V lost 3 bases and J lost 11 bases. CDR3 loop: CAWSGDRGLEKYF. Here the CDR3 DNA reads TGTGCCTGGAGCGGGGACAGGGGTTTGGAGAAGTACTTC.

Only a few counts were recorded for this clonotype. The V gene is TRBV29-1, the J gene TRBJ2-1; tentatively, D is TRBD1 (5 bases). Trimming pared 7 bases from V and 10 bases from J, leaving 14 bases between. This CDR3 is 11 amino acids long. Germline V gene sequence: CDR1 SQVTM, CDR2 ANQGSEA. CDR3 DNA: TGCAGCGGAAGAACGGACATGGAGCAGTTCTTC. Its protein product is CSGRTDMEQFF.

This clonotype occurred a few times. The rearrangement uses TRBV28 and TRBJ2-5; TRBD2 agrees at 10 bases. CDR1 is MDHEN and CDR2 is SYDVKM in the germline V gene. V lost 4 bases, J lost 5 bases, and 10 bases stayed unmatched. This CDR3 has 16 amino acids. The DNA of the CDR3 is TGTGCCAGCAGTTCTCGGGCTAGCGGGAGTTGGGAGACCCAGTACTTC. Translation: CASSSRASGSWETQYF.